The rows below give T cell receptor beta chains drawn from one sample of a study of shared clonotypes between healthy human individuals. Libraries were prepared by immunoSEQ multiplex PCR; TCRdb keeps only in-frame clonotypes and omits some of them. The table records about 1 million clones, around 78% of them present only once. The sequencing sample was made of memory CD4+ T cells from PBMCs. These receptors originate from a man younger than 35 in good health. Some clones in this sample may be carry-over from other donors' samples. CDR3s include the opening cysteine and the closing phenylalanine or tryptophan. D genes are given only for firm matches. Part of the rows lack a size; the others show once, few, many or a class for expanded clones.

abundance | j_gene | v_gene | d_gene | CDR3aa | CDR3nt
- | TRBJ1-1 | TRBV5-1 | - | CASSLEPGKAEAFF | TGCGCCAGCAGCTTGGAACCAGGGAAAGCTGAAGCTTTCTTT
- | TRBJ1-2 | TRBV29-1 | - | CSATELERGYGYTF | TGCAGCGCCACTGAGTTGGAGCGAGGCTATGGCTACACCTTC
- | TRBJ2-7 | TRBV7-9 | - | CASSLALGPRREQYF | TGTGCCAGCAGCTTAGCTTTAGGACCCCGACGCGAGCAGTACTTC
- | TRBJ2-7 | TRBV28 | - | CASSLPTSLAYEQYF | TGTGCCAGCAGTTTGCCGACTAGTCTGGCCTACGAGCAGTACTTC
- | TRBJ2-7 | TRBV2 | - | CASTPFRDARGEQYF | TGTGCCAGCACCCCTTTCCGGGACGCCCGAGGTGAGCAGTACTTC
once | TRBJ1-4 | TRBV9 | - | CASSVGVATNEKLFF | TGTGCCAGCAGCGTAGGGGTTGCAACTAATGAAAAACTGTTTTTT
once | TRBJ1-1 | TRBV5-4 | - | CASSLPGTENTEAFF | TGTGCCAGCAGCTTACCTGGGACGGAGAACACTGAAGCTTTCTTT
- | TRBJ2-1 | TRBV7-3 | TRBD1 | CASSLTPGTAGFNEQFF | TGTGCCAGCAGCTTAACGCCCGGGACAGCAGGTTTCAATGAGCAGTTCTTC
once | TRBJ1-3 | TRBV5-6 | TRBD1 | CASSSGTGDGNTIYF | TGTGCCAGCAGCTCCGGGACAGGGGACGGAAACACCATATATTTT
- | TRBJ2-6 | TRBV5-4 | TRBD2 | CASSYSTPTSGSPGANVLTF | TGTGCCAGCAGCTATTCCACCCCTACTAGCGGGAGTCCAGGGGCCAACGTCCTGACTTTC
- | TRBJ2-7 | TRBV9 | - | CASIRAPLSYEQYF | TGTGCCAGCATCCGGGCACCGCTTTCCTACGAGCAGTACTTC
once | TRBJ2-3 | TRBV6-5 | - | CASRGTGTDTQYF | TGTGCCAGCCGGGGGACAGGCACAGATACGCAGTATTTT
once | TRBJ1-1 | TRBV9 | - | CASSVDSAGEAFF | TGTGCCAGCAGCGTGGACAGTGCGGGTGAAGCTTTCTTT
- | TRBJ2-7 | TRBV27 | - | CASSSGTYEQYF | TGTGCCAGCAGTTCCGGGACATACGAGCAGTACTTC
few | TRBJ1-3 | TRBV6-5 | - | CASSLQAGNTIYF | TGTGCCAGCAGTCTTCAAGCAGGAAACACCATATATTTT
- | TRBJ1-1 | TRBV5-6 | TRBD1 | CASTVPGQGQDTEAFF | TGTGCCAGCACCGTCCCGGGACAGGGTCAGGACACTGAAGCTTTCTTT
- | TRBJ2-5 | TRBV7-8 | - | CASSLARLPYQETQYF | TGTGCCAGCAGCTTAGCGAGACTACCGTACCAAGAGACCCAGTACTTC
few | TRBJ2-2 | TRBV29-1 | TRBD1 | CSGTGVSGTGELFF | TGCAGCGGGACAGGGGTTAGTGGGACCGGGGAGCTGTTTTTT
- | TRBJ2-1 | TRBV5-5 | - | CASSLDPSSYNEQFF | TGTGCCAGCAGCTTGGATCCGAGCTCCTACAATGAGCAGTTCTTC
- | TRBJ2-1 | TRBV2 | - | CASSAAALLGNEQFF | TGTGCCAGCAGTGCGGCGGCCCTCCTGGGCAATGAGCAGTTCTTC
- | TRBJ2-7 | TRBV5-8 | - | CASRIRRGSYEQYF | TGTGCCAGCAGAATTCGACGGGGCTCCTACGAGCAGTACTTC
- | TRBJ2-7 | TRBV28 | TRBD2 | CASSLGLAGGLEQYF | TGTGCCAGCAGCCTGGGACTAGCGGGAGGCTTGGAGCAGTACTTC
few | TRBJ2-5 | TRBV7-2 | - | CASSLGLPGETQYF | TGTGCCAGCAGCTTAGGGCTCCCCGGGGAGACCCAGTACTTC
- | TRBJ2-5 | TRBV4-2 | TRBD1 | CASSQTDRSQETQYF | TGTGCCAGCAGCCAAACGGACAGGAGCCAAGAGACCCAGTACTTC
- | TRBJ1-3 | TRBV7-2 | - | CASSPHGVSGNTIYF | TGTGCCAGCAGCCCCCACGGGGTCTCTGGAAACACCATATATTTT
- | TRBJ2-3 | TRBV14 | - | CASSRLGRLFDDTQYF | TGTGCCAGCAGCCGACTCGGTCGTTTATTTGATGATACGCAGTATTTT
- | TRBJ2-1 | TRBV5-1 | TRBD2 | CASSLASGGPGVNEQFF | TGCGCCAGCAGCTTGGCTAGCGGGGGCCCCGGAGTCAATGAGCAGTTCTTC
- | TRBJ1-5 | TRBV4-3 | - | CASSQGLDSNQPQHF | TGCGCCAGCAGCCAAGGTCTAGATAGCAATCAGCCCCAGCATTTT
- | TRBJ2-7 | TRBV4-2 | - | CASSPRTFSYEQYF | TGTGCCAGCAGCCCCCGGACCTTCTCCTACGAGCAGTACTTC
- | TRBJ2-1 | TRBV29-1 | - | CSVAFIGAYNEQFF | TGCAGCGTCGCTTTTATAGGGGCCTACAATGAGCAGTTCTTC
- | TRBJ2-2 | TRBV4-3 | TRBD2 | CASSQGTSGSFRTGELFF | TGCGCCAGCAGCCAAGGGACTAGCGGGAGTTTCAGGACCGGGGAGCTGTTTTTT
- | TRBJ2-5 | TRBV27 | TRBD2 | CASSDMGGGETQYF | TGTGCCAGCAGCGACATGGGGGGGGGAGAGACCCAGTACTTC
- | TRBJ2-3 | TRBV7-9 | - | CASSLAQQGTDTQYF | TGTGCCAGCAGCTTAGCGCAGCAAGGTACGGATACGCAGTATTTT
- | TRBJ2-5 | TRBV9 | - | CASSVAWGEVDQETQYF | TGTGCCAGCAGCGTAGCTTGGGGGGAGGTTGATCAAGAGACCCAGTACTTC
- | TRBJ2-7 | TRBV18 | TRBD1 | CASSPNPGQSSYEQYF | TGTGCCAGCTCACCCAACCCGGGACAGAGCTCCTACGAGCAGTACTTC
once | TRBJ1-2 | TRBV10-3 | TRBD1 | CAISEQGVNYGYTF | TGTGCCATCAGTGAGCAGGGGGTTAACTATGGCTACACCTTC
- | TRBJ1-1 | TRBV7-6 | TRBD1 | CASTLGTGETEAFF | TGTGCCAGCACCCTCGGGACAGGGGAGACTGAAGCTTTCTTT